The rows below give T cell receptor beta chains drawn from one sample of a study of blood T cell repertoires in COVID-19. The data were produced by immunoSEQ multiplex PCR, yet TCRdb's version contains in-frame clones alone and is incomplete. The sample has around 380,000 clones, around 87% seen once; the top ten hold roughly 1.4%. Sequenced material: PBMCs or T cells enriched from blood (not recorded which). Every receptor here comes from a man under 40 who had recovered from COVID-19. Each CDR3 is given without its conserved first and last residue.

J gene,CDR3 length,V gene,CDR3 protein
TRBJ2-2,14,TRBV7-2,ASSPGDRLNTGELF
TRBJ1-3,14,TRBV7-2,ASSLMTGGGGDTIY
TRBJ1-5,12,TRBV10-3,AISEDRVNQPQH
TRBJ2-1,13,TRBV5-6,ASSPPSGGYNEQF
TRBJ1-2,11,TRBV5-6,ASSLGGQYGYT
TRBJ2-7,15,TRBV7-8,ASSTRMTGSSSYEQY
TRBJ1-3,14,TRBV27,ASSLWGGISGNTIY
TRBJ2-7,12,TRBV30,AWSPTGFTYEQY
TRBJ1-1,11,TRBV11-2,ASSALDGTEAF
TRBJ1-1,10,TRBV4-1,ASSQDRVLAF
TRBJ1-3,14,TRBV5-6,ASSLYQGLTGNTIY
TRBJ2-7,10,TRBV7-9,ASGSTGREQY
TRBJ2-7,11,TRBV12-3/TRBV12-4,ASSGSGLYEQY
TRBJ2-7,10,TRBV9,ASSVDGYEQY